This T cell receptor beta chain is from a study of post-analysis software for immune sequencing data (dated by TCRdb to the mid-2010s). Notes on the research overall: Recorded disease courses included relapsing-remitting, secondary progressive and progressive-relapsing multiple sclerosis, with some patients lacking subtype annotation. Patient repertoires were compared against over ten previously published healthy control repertoires from donors aged roughly 6 to 28 years. A subset of samples was prepared in parallel using single-end sample barcoding, then pooled and co-amplified after Illumina adapter ligation.

CDR1 is given as DFQATT and CDR2 as SNEGSKA, both from the germline V gene (reference sequence). Deletion took 4 bases off V and 0 bases off J, with a span of 7 bases between the germline ends. The CDR3 contains 12 residues, cysteine and phenylalanine counted. CDR3 DNA only is kept here, 36 bases in frame from base 1. About this clonotype: Which antigen it targets is not known. No quality values exist for individual bases; no much larger clone is one base distant.

Results and caveats for the whole study, not just this receptor: The control group was slightly older than the multiple sclerosis patient group. Normalized Chao1 diversity was significantly lower in multiple sclerosis patients than controls, suggesting substantial peripheral T-cell clonal expansion. Strong co-clustering of samples prepared in the same batch was shown by direct clustering with F measure, prompting a batch-effect correction. Significantly higher frequencies in patients than in controls were found for roughly five TRBV segments, including TRBV5-6, TRBV5-1 and TRBV20-1.

The library came from PCR. Instrument on record: Illumina HiSeq 2500. To reduce PCR and sequencing biases, unique molecular identifiers were incorporated into the TCR beta cDNA libraries. Per 1 to 10 million input T cells, around 500,000 cDNA molecules were obtained, such that each molecule approximated one T cell. The patient libraries were prepared and sequenced using the same protocol as the earlier healthy control dataset. Samples belonging to the same batch were prepared together, multiplexed and sequenced on a shared HiSeq lane. On the study's bioinformatics: Raw barcoded reads were processed with MIGEC, and single-read molecular identifier groups were discarded before consensus assembly and CDR3 extraction. Clonotype tables were post-analysed with VDJtools, normalizing diversity by down-sampling all datasets to the smallest sample size. To correct batch-related cross-sample contamination, repertoire overlap clustering matched CDR3 amino acid sequences but not nucleotide sequences. The public reads were quality trimmed at Q25 with fastp and then assembled into clones with MiXCR by TCRdb, keeping productive beta chains. Every CDR3 protein is listed once, alongside the most common genes and DNA of its rows. TCRdb, rather than the study authors, made the V and J calls. In this sample the table shows hundreds of thousands of distinct CDR3 sequences, roughly 27% of which occur a single time. The biggest ten clones account for 0.56% of the sample.

TCR beta repertoires were profiled from peripheral blood of 10 to 15 young patients with multiple sclerosis to demonstrate the VDJtools post-analysis software. The multiple sclerosis patients were children and adolescents ranging in age from roughly 6 to 16 years. The clonotype comes from a girl under 18 with multiple sclerosis. The material sequenced was blood. Recombination joined TRBV20-1 with TRBJ2-7; TRBD1 is a weak D gene call, 5 bases matching. The nucleotides read TGCAGTGCTATACAGGACTCCTACGAGCAGTACTTC. Its protein product is CSAIQDSYEQYF.